The next 12 T cell receptor beta chains were all read from a single sample in a study of blood T cell repertoires in COVID-19 (dated by TCRdb to the early 2020s). The library was produced with the immunoSEQ multiplex PCR assay. TCRdb obtained this table from immuneACCESS and retained in-frame rearrangements with V and J assigned. These tables miss some clones; where compared with another copy, unresolved V genes account for less than half of the shortfall, and the remainder is unexplained. This sample has about 200,000 clones in its table, and over 70% of those were observed once. Of the sample, less than 7% falls within the top ten clones. Sequences were obtained from peripheral blood. The receptors come from a woman in her seventies with acute or convalescent COVID-19.

In the case of this clone: The CDR3 end shows no conserved phenylalanine or tryptophan, and so a read error is likely. It is unclear where the CDR3 begins or ends on the DNA, so no DNA is shown, and the CDR3 is as TCRdb lists it. This rearrangement joins TRBV9 to TRBJ1-3; the table's D gene call, TRBD1, was not cross checked with the DNA. Germline V gene lookup returns CDR1 SGDLS and CDR2 YYNGEE. Inclusive of both ends, the CDR3 amounts to 15 amino acids. This CDR3 is CASSVPRRQGPRCSL.

The chain couples TRBV7-2 to TRBJ2-7; 7 bases agree with TRBD2. Trimming at V came to 3 bases and at J to 0 bases, leaving 2 bases not matched to a gene. This CDR3 has 14 residues. The germline CDR1 and CDR2 sequences are SGHTA and FQGNSA. Written as DNA, the CDR3 is TGTGCCAGCAGCTTGCTAGCGGTCTCCTACGAGCAGTACTTC. Translation: CASSLLAVSYEQYF.

This clone was observed a few times. The chain couples TRBV7-3 to TRBJ2-1; TRBD1 matches at 8 bases. After removal of 0 bases from V and 6 bases from J, the junction contained 13 bases not matched to a gene. CDR3 size: 18 residues. Looked up from germline, CDR1 is SGHTA and CDR2 is FQGTGA. CDR3 region: CASSLTAGGSRSRNEQFF. The CDR3, as DNA: TGTGCCAGCAGCTTAACGGCAGGGGGCTCCCGGTCCCGCAATGAGCAGTTCTTC.

Only one count was recorded for this clone. The chain combines TRBV7-8 with TRBJ2-5; perhaps TRBD2 as D (6 bases). From germline, CDR1 is SGHVS and CDR2 FQNEAQ. Trimming pared 5 bases from V and 5 bases from J, leaving 15 bases between. The CDR3 totals 14 residues. The chain's CDR3 is CASSPEGLGETQYF. In nucleotides, the CDR3 is TGTGCCAGCAGCCCGGAGGGCCTCGGGGAGACCCAGTACTTC.

This clone appeared a few times. The V call is TRBV27, the J call TRBJ1-5; maybe TRBD1 (5 bases). The V end was cut by 9 bases, the J end by 0 bases, with 12 bases between. Germline-derived CDR1 and CDR2 are MNHEY and SMNVEV (reference sequence). The CDR3 is made up of 14 amino acids. The CDR3: CASKRTYSNQPQHF. DNA of the CDR3: TGTGCCAGTAAGAGGACATATAGCAATCAGCCCCAGCATTTT.

This clone appeared once. This chain uses TRBV6-5 with TRBJ2-5; 7 bases are a match to TRBD1. Germline assignment: CDR1 MNHEY and CDR2 SVGAGI. The V segment lost 6 bases and the J segment 5 bases; nucleotides outside the gene matches: 6. The CDR3 totals 13 residues. The CDR3 here is CASRPTGWETQYF. CDR3 in DNA: TGTGCCAGCAGACCGACAGGGTGGGAGACCCAGTACTTC.

The V call is TRBV6-5, the J call TRBJ2-4; TRBD1 aligns across 8 bases. After removal of 7 bases from V and 7 bases from J, the junction contained 6 bases not matched to a gene. Looked up from germline, CDR1 is MNHEY and CDR2 is SVGAGI. The CDR3 loop spans 13 amino acids. The chain's CDR3 is CASKWTGRNIQYF. The CDR3 DNA reads as TGTGCCAGCAAATGGACAGGGCGGAACATTCAGTACTTC.

J is TRBJ1-3 and V is TRBV3-1 (or the pseudogene TRBV3-2); 7 bases align to TRBD1. This CDR3 comprises 16 residues. Germline CDR1 is LGHDT and CDR2 is YNNKEL (reference sequence). The V segment lost 1 base and the J segment 7 bases; nucleotides outside the gene matches: 10. CDR3 amino acids: CASSQVGTVAGNTIYF. The CDR3 DNA reads as TGTGCCAGCAGCCAAGTCGGGACAGTGGCGGGCAACACCATATATTTT.

This clone has just a few counts. The sample contains more than one DNA sequence encoding this CDR3. The chain recombines TRBV18 with TRBJ1-1, with D unresolved. The V end was cut by 2 bases, the J end by 1 base, with 5 bases between. CDR1 KGHSH and CDR2 LQKENI come from the germline V gene. There are 13 residues in the CDR3. Here the CDR3 DNA reads TGTGCCAGCTCACCAGGAGCGAACACTGAAGCTTTCTTT. Translation gives CASSPGANTEAFF.

This clone appeared a few times. The chain combines TRBV4-1 with TRBJ1-4, with TRBD1 matching 9 bases. CDR1 MGHRA and CDR2 YSYEKL come from the germline V gene. The CDR3 consists of 18 residues. V was clipped by 3 bases and J by 4 bases; unmatched bases: 12. This chain's CDR3 is CASSHPTGGGKNNEKLFF. The DNA for the CDR3 is TGCGCCAGCAGCCACCCGACAGGGGGGGGAAAAAATAATGAAAAACTGTTTTTT.

The CDR3 DNA reads TGTGCCAGCAGCTTAACCCCGGGGGGGCCCCAGCATTTT. It yields the protein CASSLTPGGPQHF. The chain uses TRBV7-3 and TRBJ1-5; D is perhaps TRBD1 (5 bases). CDR1 and CDR2 from the germline V gene are SGHTA and FQGTGA. There are 13 residues in the CDR3. Trimming shortened V by 0 bases and J by 9 bases, and 9 bases separated the two germline ends.

This sequence joins TRBV27 and TRBJ2-1; possible D gene TRBD1, 5 bases. CDR3 length: 13 residues. V lost 2 bases and J lost 10, with 12 bases in between. Looked up from germline, CDR1 is MNHEY and CDR2 is SMNVEV (reference sequence). The CDR3 DNA reads as TGTGCCAGCAGTTTAAGATACTCAGGGGAGCAGTTCTTC. Protein sequence: CASSLRYSGEQFF.